The T cell receptor (beta chain) under discussion was sequenced for a study of shared clonotypes between healthy human individuals. Study details: Sampling drew on donors who were two women and a few men aged 18 to 49. Donors had three CD4 naive, three CD4 memory, two CD8 naive and one CD8 memory plate apiece. General study findings and limits: Since donors were few, the genetic and exposure-history diversity represented was limited.

Clones were read by immunoSEQ multiplex PCR, and TCRdb kept only the in-frame ones, dropping some. The sample consists of about 1 million clones, more than 65% of them appearing once. There were no recent acute infections or vaccinations among the donors, who were healthy HIV-negative adults. As regards this clone: Its antigen is as yet unknown.

The TCR comes from a young man in good health. The sequencing input was memory CD4+ T cells sorted from blood. The subset was: CD45RA-negative fraction.

CDR3 sequence reads: CASSLGGGGNYGYTF. The CDR3 DNA is TGTGCCAGCAGCTTGGGCGGCGGCGGGAACTATGGCTACACCTTC. This sequence joins TRBV5-4 and TRBJ1-2; D call uncertain. This CDR3 has 15 amino acids. Looked up from germline, CDR1 is SGHNT and CDR2 is YYREEE (reference sequence). V shed 0 bases and J shed 2 bases, with 11 bases lying between them.